This TCR beta chain was sequenced in a study of T-cell reconstitution after alpha-beta-depleted transplantation in children. Study results and limitations: Several hundred rapidly expanded clones from non-depleted graft cells reportedly supplied alpha-beta T cells about two months post-transplant. Certain patients had high TCRbeta diversity at day 60, and it came from recipient T cells and thymic progenitors that survived. Hyperexpanded clones declined; after one year, newly produced T cells mostly supplied diversity.

A TCRbeta library incorporating unique molecular identifiers was prepared. MiXCR, applied by TCRdb to the PCR reads, yields one record per CDR3 protein. The repertoire holds fewer than 550,000 distinct CDR3 sequences, with 10% to 13% as singletons. V lost 2 bases, J lost 3 bases, and 5 bases lay in between. The CDR3 sequence is 11 residues long. CDR1 is DFQATT, CDR2 SNEGSKA, per germline (reference sequence). Ten or more counts support this clonotype. Its target is not known. Sample: PBMCs, taken before TCRalphabeta/CD19-depleted stem cell transplant. This sequence was found in a child aged 2 to 10 with inherited bone marrow failure, due to receive a stem cell transplant. The chain has TRBV20-1 and TRBJ2-7; no clear D gene. In DNA form, the CDR3 reads TGCAGTGCTAGACGGAGCTACGAGCAGTACTTC. Translation: CSARRSYEQYF.